The 28 T cell receptor beta chains below all came from one sample that was sequenced in a study of blood T cell repertoires in COVID-19 (TCRdb year 2020). Library prep was done by the immunoSEQ multiplex PCR assay. As stored in TCRdb, this immuneACCESS dataset retains in-frame rearrangements with V and J assigned. A fraction of the clones does not appear; measured against another copy, unresolved V genes explain less than half of the discrepancy, and the remainder lacks a known reason. The sample table contains roughly 250,000 clones; only one count was recorded for about 88% of them. The top ten clonotypes cover 0.99% of the sample. Sequencing was carried out using peripheral blood. The receptors were gathered from a woman between 35 and 50 years old who had recovered from COVID-19.

This CDR3 reads CASSPGTTNEKLFF. CDR3 in DNA: TGTGCCAGTAGCCCCGGGACAACTAATGAAAAACTGTTTTTT. The chain combines TRBV19 with TRBJ1-4; D not certain. The germline V and J ends were trimmed by 6 bases and 0 bases, with 8 bases remaining between them. Germline V CDR1 and CDR2: LNHDA, SQIVND (reference sequence). The CDR3 has 14 residues.

The genes are TRBV19 and TRBJ2-1; 7 nucleotides match TRBD2. This CDR3 is 16 amino acids long. V dropped 7 bases and J dropped 0; count of bases not matched to a gene: 9. The germline V gene has CDR1 LNHDA and CDR2 SQIVND (reference sequence). The CDR3 DNA is TGTGCCAGTAAAAGAAGCGGGGCCAGCTCCTACAATGAGCAGTTCTTC. Translation: CASKRSGASSYNEQFF.

This clone has a single count. The chain uses TRBV4-3 and TRBJ1-2; 8 bases are a match to TRBD1. Germline V gives CDR1 LGHNA, CDR2 YSLEER. CDR3 length equals 16 residues. V trimming: 0 bases; J trimming: 6 bases; junction bases outside the gene matches: 9. The CDR3 loop is CASSQDIIAGGDGYTF. The DNA of the CDR3 is TGCGCCAGCAGCCAAGATATCATTGCAGGGGGCGATGGCTACACCTTC.

The CDR3 spells CATKQGAGNTIYF. CDR3 bases: TGTGCCACCAAACAGGGGGCAGGAAACACCATATATTTT. The J gene is TRBJ1-3, the V gene TRBV12-3 or TRBV12-4; 9 positions match TRBD1. The trim removed 10 bases at V and 4 bases at J, leaving 5 bases unmatched. The CDR3 totals 13 residues.

The CDR3 DNA sequence: TGTGCCAGCAGCCAAGAGCGGGGGGCAGGGGCTAACTATGGCTACACCTTC. It is translated as CASSQERGAGANYGYTF. This chain connects TRBV3-1 (or the pseudogene TRBV3-2) to TRBJ1-2, with D maybe TRBD1 (6 bases). V gave up 0 bases and J gave up 0 bases, with 14 bases separating them. In germline, CDR1 is LGHDT, CDR2 YNNKEL (reference sequence). The CDR3 consists of 17 residues.

The chain has TRBV13 and TRBJ2-7; D perhaps matches TRBD2 (6 bases). The V and J ends lost 5 bases and 2 bases respectively, with 16 bases between them. The CDR3 length is 15 residues. From germline, CDR1 is PRHDT and CDR2 FYEKMQ (reference sequence). CDR3 bases: TGTGCCAGCAGCCCCAGAGGTAGCGGACCCTACGAGCAGTACTTC. Translation: CASSPRGSGPYEQYF. The full variable domain, rest sourced from reference TRBV13 and TRBJ2-7, is AAGVIQSPRHLIKEKRETATLKCYPIPRHDTVYWYQQGPGQDPQFLISFYEKMQSDKGSIPDRFSAQQFSDYHSELNMSSLELGDSALYFCASSPRGSGPYEQYFGPGTRLTVT.

The V gene is TRBV19, the J gene TRBJ1-5; D may be TRBD1 (5 bases). Trimming cost V 3 bases and J 9 bases, with 15 bases left between them. The CDR3 loop spans 14 amino acids. Per germline, CDR1 LNHDA and CDR2 SQIVND (reference sequence). CDR3 nucleotides: TGTGCCAGTAGTATGGTAGGGGCCAGGTGGCCCCAGCATTTT. Translation: CASSMVGARWPQHF.

The CDR3 DNA follows: TGTGCCAGCAGGCGGGAGTCTAGTGGGGATGAGCAGTTCTTC. This codes for CASRRESSGDEQFF. The chain joins TRBV7-2 to TRBJ2-1; 7 bases are a match to TRBD2. Per the germline V gene, CDR1 is SGHTA and CDR2 is FQGNSA. The CDR3 spans 14 residues. J gave up 8 bases and V 6 bases, and 10 bases lay outside the gene matches.

The V and J genes are TRBV2 and TRBJ1-2; no firm D call. The V end was cut by 10 bases, the J end by 2 bases, with 11 bases between. CDR3 size: 12 residues. CDR1 SNHLY and CDR2 FYNNEI come from the germline V gene. The CDR3 sequence: CATTRGNYGYTF. The CDR3 DNA follows: TGTGCCACCACCCGCGGCAACTATGGCTACACCTTC.

The CDR3 region is CASSPEQGMNTEAFF. In DNA form, the CDR3 reads TGTGCCAGCAGCCCCGAACAGGGGATGAACACTGAAGCTTTCTTT. The chain links TRBV11-2 to TRBJ1-1; 7 positions match TRBD1. Germline CDR1 is SGHAT and CDR2 is FQNNGV. The CDR3 totals 15 residues. The ends lost 5 bases at V and 0 bases at J; junction bases unmatched: 6.

This clone showed up just once. The V gene is TRBV5-4, the J gene TRBJ1-6; the D is unclear. V was clipped by 0 bases and J by 0 bases, with 10 bases between them. The CDR3 is 17 residues long. Germline values: CDR1 SGHNT, CDR2 YYREEE (reference sequence). In nucleotides, the CDR3 is TGTGCCAGCAGCTTGGCCGCGGGTCGCTCCTATAATTCACCCCTCCACTTT. This translates into CASSLAAGRSYNSPLHF.

This rearrangement joins TRBV5-1 to TRBJ1-3, with D uncertain. The CDR3 is 15 residues long. Germline V CDR1 and CDR2: SGHRS, YFSETQ. Trimming shortened V by 0 bases and J by 0 bases, and 7 bases separated the two germline ends. The CDR3 loop reads CASSLVGSSGNTIYF. The CDR3 region has the DNA TGCGCCAGCAGCTTGGTCGGGAGCTCTGGAAACACCATATATTTT.

This clone has a single count. The genes are TRBV5-4 and TRBJ1-1; no clear D gene. V lost 0 bases to trimming and J lost 1 base, with 10 bases between them. The CDR3 consists of 15 residues. Germline V lookup: CDR1 SGHNT, CDR2 YYREEE (reference sequence). DNA of the CDR3: TGTGCCAGCAGCTTGGGGGCCTCGAAGAACACTGAAGCTTTCTTT. Translation: CASSLGASKNTEAFF.

Only one count was recorded for this clone. The genes are TRBV18 and TRBJ1-5; D unclear. Germline assignment: CDR1 KGHSH and CDR2 LQKENI. The CDR3 sequence is 14 residues long. Trimming shortened V by 2 bases and J by 7 bases, and 12 bases separated the two germline ends. The chain's CDR3 is CASSPMEVGQPQHF. CDR3 nucleotides: TGTGCCAGCTCACCAATGGAGGTTGGCCAGCCCCAGCATTTT.

This clone was recorded a few times. This chain links TRBV15 with TRBJ1-1; D is perhaps TRBD1 (6 bases). Per the germline V gene, CDR1 is LNHNV and CDR2 is YYDKDF (reference sequence). The CDR3 consists of 13 residues. V lost 5 bases to trimming and J lost 7 bases, with 14 bases between them. The CDR3 region has the DNA TGTGCCACCAGCCGATACAGGGACGGTGAAGCTTTCTTT. It specifies CATSRYRDGEAFF. Based on the CDR3 plus reference TRBV15 and TRBJ1-1, the full variable domain is DAMVIQNPRYQVTQFGKPVTLSCSQTLNHNVMYWYQQKSSQAPKLLFHYYDKDFNNEADTPDNFQSRRPNTSFCFLDIRSPGLGDTAMYLCATSRYRDGEAFFGQGTRLTVV.

A note on this clone: A read error may produce the germline difference seen at one junction end. This chain links TRBV19 with TRBJ1-5; 8 positions agree with TRBD1. CDR1 and CDR2 (germline): LNHDA, SQIVND (reference sequence). CDR3 size: 11 residues. In DNA, the CDR3 is TGTGCCAGCCGAGGGGGGACAGGTAGTTTTTTT. Residues: CASRGGTGSFF.

The chain couples TRBV5-6 to TRBJ2-1; D ambiguous. Germline V gene lookup returns CDR1 SGHDT and CDR2 YYEEEE. V lost 0 bases, J lost 5 bases, and 6 bases lay in between. This CDR3 comprises 13 residues. CDR3 in DNA: TGTGCCAGCAGCTTGGGGGCCGACAATGAGCAGTTCTTC. Amino acids: CASSLGADNEQFF. Full variable domain (outside the CDR3, taken from reference TRBV5-6 and TRBJ2-1): DAGVTQSPTHLIKTRGQQVTLRCSPKSGHDTVSWYQQALGQGPQFIFQYYEEEERQRGNFPDRFSGHQFPNYSSELNVNALLLGDSALYLCASSLGADNEQFFGPGTRLTVL.

This sequence joins TRBV5-6 and TRBJ2-3; 15 nucleotides agree with TRBD2. Germline trimming cut 0 bases from V and 6 bases from J; bases unmatched to any gene: 11. CDR1 and CDR2 (germline): SGHDT, YYEEEE. The CDR3 extends over 19 amino acids. The CDR3 DNA sequence: TGTGCCAGCAGCTTGGGTTACGGACTAGCGGGAGGGCCCGGGGATACGCAGTATTTT. Translated, it gives CASSLGYGLAGGPGDTQYF.

V gene TRBV7-9 combines with J gene TRBJ2-1; possibly TRBD2 for D (7 bases). The ends were cut back, 5 bases at V and 6 bases at J, with 20 bases in the middle. The CDR3 has 16 amino acids. Germline assignment: CDR1 SEHNR and CDR2 FQNEAQ (reference sequence). The CDR3, as DNA: TGTGCCAGCAGCCCCGTCAGTGGGGAGGGGGTCAATGAGCAGTTCTTC. It specifies CASSPVSGEGVNEQFF.

Written as DNA, the CDR3 is TGTGCCAGCAGCCCGGCGGGGGCGAACACTGAAGCTTTCTTT. Protein: CASSPAGANTEAFF. The V gene is TRBV5-5, the J gene TRBJ1-1, with D possibly being TRBD1 (6 bases). CDR1 SGHKS and CDR2 YYEKEE come from the germline V gene (reference sequence). V lost 4 bases, J lost 1 base, and 11 bases lay in between. The CDR3 extends over 14 amino acids.

The chain has TRBV7-8 and TRBJ2-1; possibly TRBD2 for D (5 bases). CDR3 size: 13 residues. Germline V CDR1 and CDR2: SGHVS, FQNEAQ. The V and J ends lost 5 bases and 12 bases respectively, with 17 bases between them. The CDR3, as DNA: TGTGCCAGCAGCCCGTTACGGCCCGCGGGGCAGTTCTTC. Translated, it gives CASSPLRPAGQFF.

This rearrangement joins TRBV5-1 to TRBJ1-2; D possibly corresponds to TRBD1 (6 bases). Germline V CDR1 and CDR2: SGHRS, YFSETQ. Trimming stripped 4 bases from V and 0 bases from J, with 16 bases between. The CDR3 contains 16 residues. The CDR3 DNA is TGCGCCAGCAGCCCCGAAGGGGGGGCCCCTAACTATGGCTACACCTTC. Translating gives CASSPEGGAPNYGYTF. The full variable domain, rest sourced from reference TRBV5-1 and TRBJ1-2, is KAGVTQTPRYLIKTRGQQVTLSCSPISGHRSVSWYQQTPGQGLQFLFEYFSETQRNKGNFPGRFSGRQFSNSRSEMNVSTLELGDSALYLCASSPEGGAPNYGYTFGSGTRLTVV.

The CDR3 sequence: CASALRGEAFF. The DNA of the CDR3 is TGTGCCAGCGCCCTAAGGGGGGAAGCTTTCTTT. This chain connects TRBV28 to TRBJ1-1; TRBD1 might be the D (6 bases). Germline V lookup: CDR1 MDHEN, CDR2 SYDVKM. This CDR3 is 11 amino acids long. V was cut by 8 bases and J by 8 bases, with 12 bases left in between. The variable domain in full, completed from reference TRBV28 and TRBJ1-1, reads DVKVTQSSRYLVKRTGEKVFLECVQDMDHENMFWYRQDPGLGLRLIYFSYDVKMKEKGDIPEGYSVSREKKERFSLILESASTNQTSMYLCASALRGEAFFGQGTRLTVV.

This chain uses TRBV7-9 with TRBJ2-3, with 8 bases fitting TRBD2. Trimming took 1 base from V and 3 from J; bases not matched to a gene: 3. This CDR3 has 15 residues. Germline V lookup: CDR1 SEHNR, CDR2 FQNEAQ (reference sequence). The CDR3 DNA sequence: TGTGCCAGCAGCTTAGTCAGCGGGAGTACAGATACGCAGTATTTT. Protein product: CASSLVSGSTDTQYF.

This clone was counted a few times. The chain recombines TRBV5-1 with TRBJ2-7, with D uncertain. The CDR3 is 13 amino acids. V lost 4 bases to trimming and J lost 5 bases, with 13 bases between them. Germline CDR1 and CDR2: SGHRS and YFSETQ. The CDR3 sequence is CASSHSRSDEQYF. In DNA, the CDR3 is TGCGCCAGCAGCCACTCTCGGAGCGACGAGCAGTACTTC. Combining the CDR3 with reference TRBV5-1 and TRBJ2-7 gives the whole variable domain KAGVTQTPRYLIKTRGQQVTLSCSPISGHRSVSWYQQTPGQGLQFLFEYFSETQRNKGNFPGRFSGRQFSNSRSEMNVSTLELGDSALYLCASSHSRSDEQYFGPGTRLTVT.

V gene TRBV6-5 combines with J gene TRBJ1-4; D is unclear. Germline loops: CDR1 MNHEY, CDR2 SVGAGI. V lost 6 bases to trimming and J lost 11 bases, with 13 bases between them. This CDR3 region has 12 residues. CDR3 nucleotide sequence: TGTGCCAGCAGCCCGGGGAAGCTGAAACTGTTTTTT. It yields the protein CASSPGKLKLFF.

The rearrangement joins TRBV6-2 or TRBV6-3 to TRBJ2-3, with 8 bases aligning to TRBD1. Germline V gene data show CDR1 as MNHEY and CDR2 as SVGEGT. The CDR3 contains 16 residues. V dropped 2 bases and J dropped 2; count of bases not matched to a gene: 6. DNA for the CDR3: TGTGCCAGCAGTTACCGGACAGGGCGGGACACAGATACGCAGTATTTT. Translated: CASSYRTGRDTDTQYF.

The sample holds a few counts of this clone. The J gene is TRBJ2-5, the V gene TRBV11-3; TRBD2 might be the D (5 bases). The ends were cut back, 5 bases at V and 5 bases at J, with 6 bases in the middle. This CDR3 has 11 residues. CDR1 and CDR2 from the germline V gene are SGHNT and YENEEA. CDR3 residues: CASSPGETQYF. The CDR3 bases are TGTGCCAGCAGCCCGGGGGAGACCCAGTACTTC.